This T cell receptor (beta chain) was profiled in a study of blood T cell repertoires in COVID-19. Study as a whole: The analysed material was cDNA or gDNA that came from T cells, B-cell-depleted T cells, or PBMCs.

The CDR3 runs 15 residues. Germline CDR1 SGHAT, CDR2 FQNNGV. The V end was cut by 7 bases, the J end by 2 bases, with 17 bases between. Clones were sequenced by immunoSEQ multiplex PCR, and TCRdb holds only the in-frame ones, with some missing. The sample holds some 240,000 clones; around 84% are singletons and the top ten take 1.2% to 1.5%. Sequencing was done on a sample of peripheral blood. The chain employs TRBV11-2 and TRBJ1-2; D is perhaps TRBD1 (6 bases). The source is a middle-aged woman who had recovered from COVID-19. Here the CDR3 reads CASTARPTGNYGYTF. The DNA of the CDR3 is TGTGCCAGCACCGCCCGACCGACAGGAAACTATGGCTACACCTTC.